This T cell receptor (beta chain) was sequenced in a study of blood T cells in healthy people across ages. This clonotype showed up just a few times. Sample-barcoded 5' priming and a J-beta primer mix drove a second PCR of roughly 7 to 11 cycles. TCRdb reanalysed the 5' RACE reads using MiXCR and keeps one entry per CDR3 protein. The data show about 1.6 million distinct CDR3 sequences, with 30% to 35% seen just once and about 10% held by the top ten. Losses at the gene ends were 7 bases for V and 9 bases for J; bases not matched to a gene: 11. Per germline, CDR1 MNHNY and CDR2 SVGAGI (reference sequence). The CDR3 loop spans 14 amino acids.

The source is a woman under 40 in good health. Specimen: blood. The chain has TRBV6-6 and TRBJ2-7, with TRBD2 identical over 11 bases. In nucleotides, the CDR3 is TGTGCCAGCACTTTTAGCGGGAGGGCCTCATGGCAGTACTTC. Translating it yields CASTFSGRASWQYF.